The sequence of this T cell receptor (beta chain) was determined in a study of human T cells and chemical hapten exposure (dated by TCRdb to about 2021). General notes on the study: For sensitization, 2% DPC in acetone was applied to a roughly 2 cm by roughly 2 cm area of upper inner arm skin. Patients additionally received weekly therapeutic DPC doses to the scalp throughout the roughly 25-week study period. The libraries were sequenced as a pool, and the TCR yield per sample differed mostly because of small variations in library volumes within the pool. For TCR sequencing, blood came from 25 to 35 alopecia patients at anywhere from one to four time points (pre-sensitization, 2, 6 and 24 weeks). Patch testing was performed on the upper back with Finn chambers containing 0.01% DPC, and the patch tests were scored after 6 days according to International Contact Dermatitis Research Group standards. Alopecia areata with under or over 50% scalp involvement, alopecia totalis and alopecia universalis were represented in the patient cohort, which was mostly female. Blood was sampled from patients pre-sensitization (week 0) and at 2, 6 and about 24 weeks after DPC sensitization. Peripheral blood TCR repertoire changes were tracked in vivo in alopecia patients during primary and secondary sensitization to the hapten diphenylcyclopropenone (DPC). For every blood RNA sample, sequencing covered both the TCR alpha and TCR beta chains. Results the study describes overall, beyond this receptor: A positive correlation was found between the number of PT1 expanded TCRs and patch test score, with significance reached at thresholds 8, 16 and 32 but not 4. DPC sensitization did not change the number of TCRs with a frequency above 1 in 1000, and there was no evidence of changes in global repertoire structure. Because all patients had alopecia, a presumed autoimmune disease, the immune response of the patients might differ from that of healthy individuals. Repeated subsampling changed both the strength of the expansion versus patch-test correlation and the threshold at which that correlation became significant. Compared with pre-sensitization or healthy control sets, expanded TCRs formed significantly more large CDR3 similarity clusters, which is consistent with antigen-driven responses.

Libraries were made using RACE. The run used a NextSeq 500. Library preparation attached unique molecular identifiers to individual cDNA molecules for quantitative, reproducible TCR counting. In the authors' own workflow: The median number of TCRs per sample was around 96,000, ranging from 23,224 to 690,600. The Decombinator software suite was used to annotate the V, J and CDR3 of the TCR reads. Every sample was subsampled to the same number of TCRs (28,000) for the PS versus PT1 abundance plots. Expanded TCRs were defined as absent before sensitization and observed at least eight times at the 2-week time point. TCRdb redid the processing of the public reads, applying fastp at Q25 and MiXCR, and retained in-frame beta chains. Rows with a matching CDR3 protein are joined into one entry that keeps the most common DNA and genes. Clone size and V and J calls follow TCRdb, not the original study. The sample table contains approximately 41,000 distinct CDR3 sequences; only one count was recorded for around 9.5% of them. The ten top clones hold 26% of the sample.

This clonotype was counted between two and nine times. Its recognized antigen is unknown. Base qualities were left out, and no much larger clone turns up one base away. The germline V gene (reference sequence) sets CDR1 to DFQATT and CDR2 to SNEGSKA. V is reduced by 0 bases and J by 2 bases, leaving a spacing of 11 bases between them. The CDR3 runs 14 residues from the cysteine to the phenylalanine. Only CDR3 DNA is held: 42 bases, read in frame from base 1. What this sample's time point label stands for: patch test 3, about 24 weeks after DPC sensitization. The sample's treatment or condition label is to be understood as: therapeutic diphenylcyclopropenone sensitization with weekly scalp DPC. Unfractionated whole blood was collected in Tempus Blood RNA tubes, and total RNA was extracted from that blood. Blood at each patch-test visit was drawn before the patch test was applied. To be eligible, patients had to be aged 18 to 70, diagnosed with alopecia and judged suitable for DPC therapy, while pregnant patients were excluded.

The sequence is built from TRBV20-1 and TRBJ2-7; no D segment can be confidently identified. The sequence derives from a man aged 50 to 59 with alopecia areata. Some clones in this sample may be carry-over from other donors' samples. Sequencing used whole blood, obtained in connection with sensitization to the hapten diphenylcyclopropenone (DPC). The bases read TGCAGTGCTAGAGATGCTCGCGTCACCTACGAGCAGTACTTC. Its protein reads: CSARDARVTYEQYF.